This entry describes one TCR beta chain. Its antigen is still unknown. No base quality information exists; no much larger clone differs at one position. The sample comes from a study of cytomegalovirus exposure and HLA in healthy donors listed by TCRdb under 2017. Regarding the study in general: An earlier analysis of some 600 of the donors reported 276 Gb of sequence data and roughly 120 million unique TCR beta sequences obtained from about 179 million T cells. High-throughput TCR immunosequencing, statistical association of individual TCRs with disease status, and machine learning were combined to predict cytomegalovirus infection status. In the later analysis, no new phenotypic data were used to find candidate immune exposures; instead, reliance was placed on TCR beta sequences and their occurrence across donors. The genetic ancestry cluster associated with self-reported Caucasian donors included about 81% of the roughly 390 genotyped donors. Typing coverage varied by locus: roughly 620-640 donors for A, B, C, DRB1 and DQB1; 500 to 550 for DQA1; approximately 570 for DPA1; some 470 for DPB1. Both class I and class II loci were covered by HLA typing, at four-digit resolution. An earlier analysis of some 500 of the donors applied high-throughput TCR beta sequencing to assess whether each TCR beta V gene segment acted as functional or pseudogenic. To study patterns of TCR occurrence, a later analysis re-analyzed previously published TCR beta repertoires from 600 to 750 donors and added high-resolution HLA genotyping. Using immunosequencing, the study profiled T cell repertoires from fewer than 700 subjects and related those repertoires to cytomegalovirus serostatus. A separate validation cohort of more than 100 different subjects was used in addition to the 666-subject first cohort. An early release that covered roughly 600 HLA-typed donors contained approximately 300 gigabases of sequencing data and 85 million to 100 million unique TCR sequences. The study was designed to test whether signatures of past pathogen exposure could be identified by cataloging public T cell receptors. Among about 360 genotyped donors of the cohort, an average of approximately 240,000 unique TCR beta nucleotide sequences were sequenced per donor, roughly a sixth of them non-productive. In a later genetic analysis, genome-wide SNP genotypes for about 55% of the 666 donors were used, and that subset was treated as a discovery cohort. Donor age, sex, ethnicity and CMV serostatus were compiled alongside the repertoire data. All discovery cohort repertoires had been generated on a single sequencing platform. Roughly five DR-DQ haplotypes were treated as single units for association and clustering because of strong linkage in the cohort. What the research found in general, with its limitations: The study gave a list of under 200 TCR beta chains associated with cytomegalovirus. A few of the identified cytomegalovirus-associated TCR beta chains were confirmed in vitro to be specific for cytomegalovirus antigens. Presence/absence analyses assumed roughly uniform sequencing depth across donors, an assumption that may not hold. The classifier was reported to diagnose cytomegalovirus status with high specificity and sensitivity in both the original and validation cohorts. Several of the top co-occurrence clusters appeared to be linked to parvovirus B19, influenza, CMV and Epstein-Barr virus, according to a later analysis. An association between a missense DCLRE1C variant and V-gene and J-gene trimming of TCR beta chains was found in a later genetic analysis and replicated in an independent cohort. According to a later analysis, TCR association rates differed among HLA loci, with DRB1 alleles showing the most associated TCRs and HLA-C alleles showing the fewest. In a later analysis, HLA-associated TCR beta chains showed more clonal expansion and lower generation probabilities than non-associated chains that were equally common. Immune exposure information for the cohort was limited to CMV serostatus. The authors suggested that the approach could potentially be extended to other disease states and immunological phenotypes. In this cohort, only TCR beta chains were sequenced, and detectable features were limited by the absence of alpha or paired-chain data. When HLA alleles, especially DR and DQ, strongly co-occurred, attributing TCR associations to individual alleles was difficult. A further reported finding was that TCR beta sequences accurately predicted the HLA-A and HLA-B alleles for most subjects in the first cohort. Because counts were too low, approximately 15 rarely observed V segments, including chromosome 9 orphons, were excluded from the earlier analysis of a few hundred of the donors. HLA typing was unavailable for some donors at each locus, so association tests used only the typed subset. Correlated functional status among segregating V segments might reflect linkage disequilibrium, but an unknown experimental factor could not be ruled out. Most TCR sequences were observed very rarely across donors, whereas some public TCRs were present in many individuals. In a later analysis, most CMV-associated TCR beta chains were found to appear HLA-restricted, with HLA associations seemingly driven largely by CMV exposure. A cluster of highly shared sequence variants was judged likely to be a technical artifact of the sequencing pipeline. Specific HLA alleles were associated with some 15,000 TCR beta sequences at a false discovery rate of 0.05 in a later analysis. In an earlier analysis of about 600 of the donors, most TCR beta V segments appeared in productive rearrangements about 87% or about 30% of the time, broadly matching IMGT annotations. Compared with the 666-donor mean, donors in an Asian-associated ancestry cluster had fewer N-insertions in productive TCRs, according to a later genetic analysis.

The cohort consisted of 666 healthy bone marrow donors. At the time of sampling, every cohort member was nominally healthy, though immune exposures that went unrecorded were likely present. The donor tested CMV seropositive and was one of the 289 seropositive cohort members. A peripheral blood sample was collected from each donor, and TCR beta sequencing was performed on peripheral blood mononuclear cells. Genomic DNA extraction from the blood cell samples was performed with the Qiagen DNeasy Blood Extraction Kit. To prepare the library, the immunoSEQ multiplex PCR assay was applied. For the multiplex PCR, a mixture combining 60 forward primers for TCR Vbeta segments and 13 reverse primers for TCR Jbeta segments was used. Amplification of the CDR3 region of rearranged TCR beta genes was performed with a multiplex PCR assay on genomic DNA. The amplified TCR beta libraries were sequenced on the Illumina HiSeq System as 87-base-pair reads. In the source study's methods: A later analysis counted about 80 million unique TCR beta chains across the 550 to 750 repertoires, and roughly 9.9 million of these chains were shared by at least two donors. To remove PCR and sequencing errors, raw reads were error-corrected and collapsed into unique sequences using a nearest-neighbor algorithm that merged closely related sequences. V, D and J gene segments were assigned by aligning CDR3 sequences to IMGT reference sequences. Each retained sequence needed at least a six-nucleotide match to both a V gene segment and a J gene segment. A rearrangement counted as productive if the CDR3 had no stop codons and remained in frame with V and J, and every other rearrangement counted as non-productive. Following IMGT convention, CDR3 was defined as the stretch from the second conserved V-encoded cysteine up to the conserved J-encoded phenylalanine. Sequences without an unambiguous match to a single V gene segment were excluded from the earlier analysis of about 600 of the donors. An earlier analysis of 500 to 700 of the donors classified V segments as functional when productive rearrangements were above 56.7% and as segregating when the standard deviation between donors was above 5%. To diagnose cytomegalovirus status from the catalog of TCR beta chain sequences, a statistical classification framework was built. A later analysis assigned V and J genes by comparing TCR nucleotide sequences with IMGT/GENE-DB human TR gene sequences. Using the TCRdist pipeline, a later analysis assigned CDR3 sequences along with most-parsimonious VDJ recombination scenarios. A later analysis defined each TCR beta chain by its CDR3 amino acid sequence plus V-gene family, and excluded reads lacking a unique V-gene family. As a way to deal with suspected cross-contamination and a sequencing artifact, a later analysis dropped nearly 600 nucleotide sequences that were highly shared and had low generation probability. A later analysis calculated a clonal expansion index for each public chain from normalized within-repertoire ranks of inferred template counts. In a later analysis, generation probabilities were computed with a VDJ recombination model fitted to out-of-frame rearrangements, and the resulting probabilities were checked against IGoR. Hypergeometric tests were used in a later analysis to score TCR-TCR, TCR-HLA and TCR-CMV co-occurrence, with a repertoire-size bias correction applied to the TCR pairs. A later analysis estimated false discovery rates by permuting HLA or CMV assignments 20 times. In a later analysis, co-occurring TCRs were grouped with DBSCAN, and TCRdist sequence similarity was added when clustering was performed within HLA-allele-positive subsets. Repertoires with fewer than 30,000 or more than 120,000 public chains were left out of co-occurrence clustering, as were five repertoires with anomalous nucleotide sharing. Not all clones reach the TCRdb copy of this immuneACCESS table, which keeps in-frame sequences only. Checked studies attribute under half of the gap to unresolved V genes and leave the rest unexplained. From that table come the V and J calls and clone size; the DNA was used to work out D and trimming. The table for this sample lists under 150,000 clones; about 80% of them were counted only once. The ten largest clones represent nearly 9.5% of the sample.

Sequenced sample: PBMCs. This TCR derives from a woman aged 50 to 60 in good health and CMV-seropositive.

Here the CDR3 is given as CASSPMTSGGSSTDTQYF. In nucleotide form, the sequence is TGCGCCAGCAGCCCCATGACTAGCGGGGGGTCTAGCACAGATACGCAGTATTTT. Recombination joined TRBV4-1 with TRBJ2-3; 13 central nucleotides agree with TRBD2. The germline V gene supplies CDR1 MGHRA and CDR2 YSYEKL. The CDR3 contains 18 residues, cysteine and phenylalanine counted. The kept DNA is CDR3 alone, 54 bases in frame from the first base. Germline trimming amounts to 4 bases on V and 0 bases on J, with 7 as the count of junction bases outside the gene matches.